The clone carrying this T cell receptor (beta chain) was seen more than once but under ten times. Its target is unknown. The CDR3 totals 15 residues. The germline V gene has CDR1 SGHVS and CDR2 FQNEAQ. Trimming removed 1 base at V and 4 bases at J, with 12 bases between. Treatment here: approximately 11-day PBMC culture with coronavirus spike peptide pools or control peptides (ViraFEST assay). These data originate in a study of vaccination and CD4 T cells after COVID-19. Study in general: The authors used overlapping spike peptides from SARS-CoV-2, HCoV-NL63, HCoV-OC43 and HCoV-229E to stimulate cells.

Cultured CD4+ T cells had their DNA profiled by the Oncomine TCR Beta short-read assay. TCRdb reprocessed the PCR reads via MiXCR and lists one record per CDR3 protein. The sample shows some 15,000 distinct CDR3 sequences, roughly two fifths of them seen only once. The TCR was taken from a human donor who had recovered from COVID-19. Sequencing used CD4+ T cells from blood, cultured in vitro, obtained before SARS-CoV-2 vaccination. This chain joins TRBV7-8 and TRBJ2-3; D is possibly TRBD1 (6 bases). As DNA, the CDR3 is TGTGCCAGCAGCTTAGTTTGGACAGAAGCAGATACGCAGTATTTT. It is translated as CASSLVWTEADTQYF.